This T cell receptor beta chain emerged from a study of early T cells in non-severe SARS-CoV-2 infection. MiXCR, applied by TCRdb to the 5' RACE reads, yields one record per CDR3 protein. The sample includes more than 85,000 distinct CDR3 sequences, roughly 13% of them seen just once. This clonotype appeared many times. From germline, CDR1 is SGHTA and CDR2 FQGNSA. This CDR3 region has 16 residues. The V and J ends lost 3 bases and 2 bases, in that order; junction bases with no gene match: 7. This receptor was obtained from an adult who was a healthcare worker with PCR-confirmed SARS-CoV-2 infection or an uninfected control (not recorded which). The chain carries TRBV7-2 and TRBJ2-3; TRBD1 agrees at 8 bases. What was sequenced was whole blood. The CDR3 DNA reads TGTGCCAGCAGCTTCAGGGGGCTTGTTTCCACAGATACGCAGTATTTT. As protein: CASSFRGLVSTDTQYF.